What follows are 18 T cell receptor beta chains derived from one specimen sequenced in a study of cytomegalovirus exposure and HLA in healthy donors. Amplification used 60 Vbeta primers and 13 Jbeta primers. Profiled with immunoSEQ multiplex PCR; TCRdb holds only in-frame clones, not every one. The sample yields about 60,000 clones, about 77% seen once. Sequenced material: PBMCs. These receptors were collected from a female donor in good health and CMV-seronegative.

This clone was found a few times. V is TRBV11-2 and J is TRBJ1-2; D gene uncertain. This CDR3 is built from 14 residues. The germline V and J ends were trimmed by 1 base and 8 bases, with 14 bases remaining between them. CDR1 and CDR2 from the germline V gene are SGHAT and FQNNGV. CDR3 coding DNA: TGTGCCAGCAGCTTAGCAGGTTCCTACTCCGGCTACACCTTC. This encodes CASSLAGSYSGYTF. The variable domain in full, completed from reference TRBV11-2 and TRBJ1-2, reads EAGVAQSPRYKIIEKRQSVAFWCNPISGHATLYWYQQILGQGPKLLIQFQNNGVVDDSQLPKDRFSAERLKGVDSTLKIQPAKLEDSAVYLCASSLAGSYSGYTFGSGTRLTVV.

The J gene is TRBJ1-3, the V gene TRBV18, with TRBD1 identical over 7 bases. CDR1 and CDR2 from the germline V gene are KGHSH and LQKENI. V shed 3 bases and J 4 bases; nucleotides not matched to a gene: 6. This CDR3 has 15 residues. CDR3 sequence reads: CASSPRTGAGNTIYF. Written as DNA, the CDR3 is TGTGCCAGCTCACCGCGGACAGGAGCGGGAAACACCATATATTTT.

This sequence joins TRBV19 and TRBJ1-1; 7 bases line up with TRBD1. The trim removed 4 bases at V and 4 bases at J, leaving 0 bases unmatched. Germline V lookup: CDR1 LNHDA, CDR2 SQIVND (reference sequence). The CDR3 has 12 amino acids. The CDR3 DNA is TGTGCCAGTAGTAGACAGGGCACTGAAGCTTTCTTT. It codes for CASSRQGTEAFF.

The chain links TRBV5-1 to TRBJ2-1, with TRBD2 identical over 9 bases. Per the germline V gene, CDR1 is SGHRS and CDR2 is YFSETQ. V lost 0 bases and J lost 7; bases outside the gene matches: 5. The CDR3 sequence is 15 residues long. Here the CDR3 reads CASSLASGVGNEQFF. CDR3 DNA: TGCGCCAGCAGCTTGGCTAGCGGGGTGGGGAATGAGCAGTTCTTC.

J is TRBJ2-1 and V is TRBV27; D is possibly TRBD2 (7 bases). V was clipped by 3 bases and J by 10 bases, with 13 bases between them. Germline V gene lookup returns CDR1 MNHEY and CDR2 SMNVEV (reference sequence). The CDR3 consists of 13 residues. The CDR3 loop is CASSFRGAGEQFF. Here the CDR3 DNA reads TGTGCCAGCAGTTTCCGGGGGGCAGGGGAGCAGTTCTTC.

This chain joins TRBV7-2 and TRBJ2-7, with D possibly matching TRBD1 (5 bases). CDR1 and CDR2 (germline): SGHTA, FQGNSA. The CDR3 is 13 amino acids. Trimming stripped 7 bases from V and 6 bases from J, with 16 bases between. The CDR3 loop reads CASTPAQGSEQYF. Written as DNA, the CDR3 is TGTGCCAGCACCCCCGCCCAGGGAAGCGAGCAGTACTTC. Combining the CDR3 with reference TRBV7-2 and TRBJ2-7 gives the whole variable domain GAGVSQSPSNKVTEKGKDVELRCDPISGHTALYWYRQSLGQGLEFLIYFQGNSAPDKSGLPSDRFSAERTGGSVSTLTIQRTQQEDSAVYLCASTPAQGSEQYFGPGTRLTVT.

This chain uses TRBV28 with TRBJ1-5; TRBD1 is a possible D gene (6 bases). The germline V gene has CDR1 MDHEN and CDR2 SYDVKM. The V and J ends lost 2 bases and 1 base respectively, with 15 bases between them. The CDR3 has 17 residues. CDR3 protein: CASSLGLTGNSNQPQHF. The CDR3 DNA reads as TGTGCCAGCAGTTTAGGGCTTACAGGGAACAGCAATCAGCCCCAGCATTTT. Drawing the rest from reference TRBV28 and TRBJ1-5, the complete variable domain is DVKVTQSSRYLVKRTGEKVFLECVQDMDHENMFWYRQDPGLGLRLIYFSYDVKMKEKGDIPEGYSVSREKKERFSLILESASTNQTSMYLCASSLGLTGNSNQPQHFGDGTRLSIL.

In this sample, this clone turned up a few times. The V and J genes are TRBV19 and TRBJ2-1, with TRBD2 as a possible D gene (6 bases). The CDR3 contains 13 residues. Trimming removed 3 bases at V and 6 bases at J, with 9 bases between. Germline V CDR1 and CDR2: LNHDA, SQIVND (reference sequence). The CDR3 sequence: CASSMASVNEQFF. For the CDR3, the DNA is TGTGCCAGTAGTATGGCTAGCGTCAATGAGCAGTTCTTC.

This clone has a single count. In nucleotides, the CDR3 is TGTGCCAGTAGTGCCTCAGGGACAGGTCGCTACGAGCAGTACTTC. Translation: CASSASGTGRYEQYF. The chain employs TRBV19 and TRBJ2-7; 8 bases match TRBD1. In germline, CDR1 is LNHDA, CDR2 SQIVND (reference sequence). J lost 3 bases, V lost 5 bases, and 9 bases had no gene match. The CDR3 runs 15 residues.

This clone has a handful of counts. The CDR3 here is CASSLGMGLDEQFF. The CDR3 bases are TGTGCCAGCAGCTTAGGGATGGGGCTGGATGAGCAGTTCTTC. The chain employs TRBV7-7 and TRBJ2-1; weak D call: TRBD1 (5 bases). This CDR3 comprises 14 residues. From germline, CDR1 is SSHAT and CDR2 FNYEAQ (reference sequence). V lost 1 base and J 8 bases, leaving 12 bases between the germline ends.

V gene TRBV28 combines with J gene TRBJ2-7; TRBD2 matches at 7 bases. Germline loops: CDR1 MDHEN, CDR2 SYDVKM. J lost 9 bases, V lost 0 bases, and 11 bases had no gene match. The CDR3 spans 15 residues. The CDR3 nucleotides read TGTGCCAGCAGTTTATGGGGCGGGAGAGAGGTTGGGCAGTACTTC. This encodes CASSLWGGREVGQYF.

This clone has only one observation. V usage is TRBV27 and J usage is TRBJ2-7; D is possibly TRBD2 (5 bases). The ends were cut back, 0 bases at V and 1 base at J, with 13 bases in the middle. The CDR3 runs 16 residues. From germline, CDR1 is MNHEY and CDR2 SMNVEV (reference sequence). CDR3 loop: CASSLSGVGLSYEQYF. The DNA of the CDR3 is TGTGCCAGCAGTTTATCCGGGGTAGGTCTATCCTACGAGCAGTACTTC.

The chain recombines TRBV27 with TRBJ2-5; D is undetermined. The DNA matches TRBJ2-7 better at its end, which makes the J call doubtful. This CDR3 contains 15 residues. Germline-derived CDR1 and CDR2 are MNHEY and SMNVEV (reference sequence). CDR3 nucleotides: TGTGCCAGCAGACGAGATGGCGGCGCCTCCTACGAGCAGTACTTC. Its translation: CASRRDGGASYEQYF.

This chain joins TRBV10-3 and TRBJ1-5; D gene ambiguous. Germline-derived CDR1 and CDR2 are ENHRY and SYGVKD. This CDR3 has 14 residues. The germline V and J ends were trimmed by 0 bases and 7 bases, with 10 bases remaining between them. CDR3 nucleotides: TGTGCCATCAGTGAGTCCGGGGTTGGACAGCCCCAGCATTTT. As protein: CAISESGVGQPQHF.

The V gene is TRBV27, the J gene TRBJ1-5; D is ambiguous. The germline V gene has CDR1 MNHEY and CDR2 SMNVEV (reference sequence). The length of the CDR3 is 15 residues. Trimming removed 5 bases at V and 3 bases at J, with 14 bases between. The CDR3 reads CASSQEGRFNQPQHF. As DNA, the CDR3 is TGTGCCAGCAGTCAAGAGGGCAGGTTCAATCAGCCCCAGCATTTT.

The chain uses TRBV5-4 and TRBJ2-4; the D gene is possibly TRBD1 (5 bases). CDR1 and CDR2 from the germline V gene are SGHNT and YYREEE (reference sequence). The CDR3 covers 16 residues. V dropped 4 bases and J dropped 0 bases, with 14 bases sitting between them. The chain's CDR3 is CASSLSPTVAKNIQYF. CDR3 nucleotide sequence: TGTGCCAGCAGCCTGTCCCCGACAGTAGCCAAAAACATTCAGTACTTC.

The CDR3 coding sequence is TGTGCCAGCAGTCCGACAGGGGGCGGTGGCGGGGAGCTGTTTTTT. It codes for CASSPTGGGGGELFF. This sequence joins TRBV5-4 and TRBJ2-2, with 10 bases identical to TRBD1. After removal of 5 bases from V and 7 bases from J, the junction contained 8 bases not matched to a gene. The CDR3 runs to 15 residues. Germline V gene sequence: CDR1 SGHNT, CDR2 YYREEE (reference sequence).

The V call is TRBV2, the J call TRBJ1-5; D unclear. Per germline, CDR1 SNHLY and CDR2 FYNNEI. V was shortened by 4 bases and J by 2 bases, with 12 bases between the two germline ends. The length of the CDR3 is 15 residues. CDR3 nucleotide sequence: TGTGCCAGCAGTGTGGAGGGCGGGCGCAATCAGCCCCAGCATTTT. Amino acid sequence: CASSVEGGRNQPQHF.